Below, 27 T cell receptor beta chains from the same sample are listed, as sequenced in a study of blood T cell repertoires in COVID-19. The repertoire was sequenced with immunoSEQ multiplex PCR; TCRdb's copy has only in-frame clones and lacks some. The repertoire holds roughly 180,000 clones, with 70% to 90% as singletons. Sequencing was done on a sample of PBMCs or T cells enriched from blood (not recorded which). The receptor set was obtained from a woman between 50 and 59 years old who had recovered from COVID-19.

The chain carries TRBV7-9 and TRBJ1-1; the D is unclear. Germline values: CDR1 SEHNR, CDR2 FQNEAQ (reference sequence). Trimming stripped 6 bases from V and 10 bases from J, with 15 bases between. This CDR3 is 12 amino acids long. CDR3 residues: CASSSKRGRAFF. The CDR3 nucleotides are TGTGCCAGCAGTTCAAAACGAGGTAGAGCTTTCTTT.

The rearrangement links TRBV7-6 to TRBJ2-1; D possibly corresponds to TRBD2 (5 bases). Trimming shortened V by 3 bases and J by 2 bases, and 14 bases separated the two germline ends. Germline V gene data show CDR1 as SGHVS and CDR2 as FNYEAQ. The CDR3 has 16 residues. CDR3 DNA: TGTGCCAGCAGCTTTTCACTTCCAGCGGCCTACAATGAGCAGTTCTTC. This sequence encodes CASSFSLPAAYNEQFF.

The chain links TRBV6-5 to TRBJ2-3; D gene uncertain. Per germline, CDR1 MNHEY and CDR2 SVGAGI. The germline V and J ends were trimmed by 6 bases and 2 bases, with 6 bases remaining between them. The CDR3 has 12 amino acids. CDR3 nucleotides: TGTGCCAGCAGGTCTCCCACAGATACGCAGTATTTT. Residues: CASRSPTDTQYF.

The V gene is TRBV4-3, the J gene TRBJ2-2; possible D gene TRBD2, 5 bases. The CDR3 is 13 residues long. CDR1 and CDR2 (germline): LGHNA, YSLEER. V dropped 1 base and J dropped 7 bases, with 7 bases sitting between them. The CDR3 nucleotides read TGCGCCAGCAGCCAAGGGGAGAGCGGGGAGCTGTTTTTT. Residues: CASSQGESGELFF.

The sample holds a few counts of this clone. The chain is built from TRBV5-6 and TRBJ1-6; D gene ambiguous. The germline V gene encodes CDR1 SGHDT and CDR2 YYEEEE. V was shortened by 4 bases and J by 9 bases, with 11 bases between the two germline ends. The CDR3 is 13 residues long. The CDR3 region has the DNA TGTGCCAGCAGCCCGGTGGCGGGTTCACCCCTCCACTTT. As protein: CASSPVAGSPLHF.

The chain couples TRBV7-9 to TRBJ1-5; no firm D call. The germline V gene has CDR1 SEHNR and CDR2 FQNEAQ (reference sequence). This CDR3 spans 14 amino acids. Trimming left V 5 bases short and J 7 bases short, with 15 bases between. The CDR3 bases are TGTGCCAGCAGCCCTCCCGGGGTGGGACAGCCCCAGCATTTT. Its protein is CASSPPGVGQPQHF.

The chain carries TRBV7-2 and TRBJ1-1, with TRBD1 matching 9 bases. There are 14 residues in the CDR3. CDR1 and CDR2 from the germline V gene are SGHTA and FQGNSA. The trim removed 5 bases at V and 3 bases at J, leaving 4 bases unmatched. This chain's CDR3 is CASSPWTGDTEAFF. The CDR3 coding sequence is TGTGCCAGCAGCCCCTGGACAGGGGACACTGAAGCTTTCTTT. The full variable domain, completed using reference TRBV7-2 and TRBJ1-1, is GAGVSQSPSNKVTEKGKDVELRCDPISGHTALYWYRQSLGQGLEFLIYFQGNSAPDKSGLPSDRFSAERTGGSVSTLTIQRTQQEDSAVYLCASSPWTGDTEAFFGQGTRLTVV.

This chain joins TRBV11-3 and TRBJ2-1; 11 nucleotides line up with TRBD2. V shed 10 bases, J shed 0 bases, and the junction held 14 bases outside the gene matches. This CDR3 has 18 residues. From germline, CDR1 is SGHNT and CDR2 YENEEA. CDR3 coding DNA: TGTGCCATCTCCGGGACTAGCGGAACATCAGACTCCTACAATGAGCAGTTCTTC. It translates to CAISGTSGTSDSYNEQFF.

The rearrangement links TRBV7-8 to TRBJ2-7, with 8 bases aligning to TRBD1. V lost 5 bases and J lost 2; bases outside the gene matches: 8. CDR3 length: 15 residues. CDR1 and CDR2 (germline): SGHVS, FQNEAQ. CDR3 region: CASSRAAGGPYEQYV. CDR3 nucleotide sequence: TGTGCCAGCAGCCGGGCGGCAGGGGGCCCCTACGAGCAGTACGTC.

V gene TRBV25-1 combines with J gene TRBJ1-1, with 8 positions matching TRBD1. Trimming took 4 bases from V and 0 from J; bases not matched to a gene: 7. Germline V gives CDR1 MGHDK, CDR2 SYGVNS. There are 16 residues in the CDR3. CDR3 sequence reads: CASSGNRGKVNTEAFF. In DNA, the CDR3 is TGTGCCAGCAGTGGAAACAGGGGGAAGGTGAACACTGAAGCTTTCTTT.

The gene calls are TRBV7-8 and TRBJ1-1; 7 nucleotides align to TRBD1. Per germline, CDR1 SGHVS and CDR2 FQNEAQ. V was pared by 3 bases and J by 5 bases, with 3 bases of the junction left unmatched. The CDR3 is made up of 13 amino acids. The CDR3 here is CASSLGQITEAFF. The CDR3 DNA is TGTGCCAGCAGCTTGGGACAGATAACTGAAGCTTTCTTT.

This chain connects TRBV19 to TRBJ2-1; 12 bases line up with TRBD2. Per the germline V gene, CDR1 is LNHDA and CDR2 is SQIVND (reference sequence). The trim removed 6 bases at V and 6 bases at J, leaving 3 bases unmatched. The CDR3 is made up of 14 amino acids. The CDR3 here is CASRLAGGVNEQFF. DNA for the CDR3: TGTGCCAGTAGGCTAGCGGGGGGGGTCAATGAGCAGTTCTTC.

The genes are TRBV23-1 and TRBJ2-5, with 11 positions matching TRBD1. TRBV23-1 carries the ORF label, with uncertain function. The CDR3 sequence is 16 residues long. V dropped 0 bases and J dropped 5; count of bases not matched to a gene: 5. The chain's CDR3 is CASSQSGDRGKETQYF. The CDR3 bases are TGCGCCAGCAGTCAATCGGGGGACAGGGGGAAGGAGACCCAGTACTTC.

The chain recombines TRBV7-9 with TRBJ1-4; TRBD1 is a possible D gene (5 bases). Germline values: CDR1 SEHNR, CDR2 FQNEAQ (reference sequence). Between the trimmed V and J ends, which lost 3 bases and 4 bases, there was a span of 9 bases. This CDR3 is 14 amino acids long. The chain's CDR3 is CASSFGGSNEKLFF. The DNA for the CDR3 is TGTGCCAGCAGCTTTGGGGGGAGTAATGAAAAACTGTTTTTT.

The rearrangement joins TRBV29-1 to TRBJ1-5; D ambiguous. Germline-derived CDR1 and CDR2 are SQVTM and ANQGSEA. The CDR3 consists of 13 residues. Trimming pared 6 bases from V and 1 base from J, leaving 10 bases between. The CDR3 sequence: CSVASGSNQPQHF. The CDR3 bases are TGCAGCGTAGCCTCCGGGAGCAATCAGCCCCAGCATTTT.

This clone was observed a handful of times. The CDR3 DNA sequence: TGTGCCTGGAGTGTATCCCGGACGCCAGGGGCCCAAGAGACCCAGTACTTC. Amino acids: CAWSVSRTPGAQETQYF. The chain recombines TRBV30 with TRBJ2-5; TRBD1 is a possible D gene (6 bases). V lost 0 bases, J lost 1 base, and 18 bases lay in between. Looked up from germline, CDR1 is GTSNPN and CDR2 is SVGIG (reference sequence). The CDR3 runs to 17 residues.

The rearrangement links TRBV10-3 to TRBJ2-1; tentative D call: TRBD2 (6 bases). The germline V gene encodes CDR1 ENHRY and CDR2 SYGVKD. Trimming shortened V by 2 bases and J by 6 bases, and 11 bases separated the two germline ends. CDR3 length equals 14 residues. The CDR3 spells CAISEGRDGNEQFF. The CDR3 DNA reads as TGTGCCATCAGTGAGGGGCGGGACGGCAATGAGCAGTTCTTC.

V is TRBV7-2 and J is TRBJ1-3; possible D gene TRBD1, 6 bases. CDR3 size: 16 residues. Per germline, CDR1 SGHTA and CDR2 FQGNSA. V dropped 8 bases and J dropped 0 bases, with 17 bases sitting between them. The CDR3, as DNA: TGTGCCAGCGGCACCGGGACACAAGTCTCTGGAAACACCATATATTTT. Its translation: CASGTGTQVSGNTIYF.

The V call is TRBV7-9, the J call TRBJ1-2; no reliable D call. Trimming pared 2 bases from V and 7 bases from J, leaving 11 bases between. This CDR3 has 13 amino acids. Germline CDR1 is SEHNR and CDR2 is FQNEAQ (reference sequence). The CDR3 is CASSLLGPVGYTF. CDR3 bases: TGTGCCAGCAGCTTACTAGGCCCCGTTGGCTACACCTTC.

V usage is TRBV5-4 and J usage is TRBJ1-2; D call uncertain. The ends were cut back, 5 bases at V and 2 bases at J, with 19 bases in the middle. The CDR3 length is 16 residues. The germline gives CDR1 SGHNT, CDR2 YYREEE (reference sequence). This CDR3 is CASSPGVPLRNYGYTF. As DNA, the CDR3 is TGTGCCAGCAGTCCCGGGGTCCCGCTCCGCAACTATGGCTACACCTTC. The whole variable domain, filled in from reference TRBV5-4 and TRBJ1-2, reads ETGVTQSPTHLIKTRGQQVTLRCSSQSGHNTVSWYQQALGQGPQFIFQYYREEENGRGNFPPRFSGLQFPNYSSELNVNALELDDSALYLCASSPGVPLRNYGYTFGSGTRLTVV.

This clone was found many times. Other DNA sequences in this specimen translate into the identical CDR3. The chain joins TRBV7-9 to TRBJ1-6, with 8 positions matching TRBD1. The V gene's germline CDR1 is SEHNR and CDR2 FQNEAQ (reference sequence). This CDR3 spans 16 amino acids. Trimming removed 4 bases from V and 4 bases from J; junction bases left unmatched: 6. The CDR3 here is CASSSGQGFYNSPLHF. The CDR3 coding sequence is TGTGCCAGCAGCTCCGGACAGGGATTTTATAATTCACCCCTCCACTTT.

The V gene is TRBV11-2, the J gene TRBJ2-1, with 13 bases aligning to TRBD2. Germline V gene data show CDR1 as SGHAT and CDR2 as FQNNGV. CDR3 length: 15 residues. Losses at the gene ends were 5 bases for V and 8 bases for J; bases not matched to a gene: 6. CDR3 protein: CASSIGLAGAYEQFF. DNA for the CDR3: TGTGCCAGCAGCATTGGACTAGCGGGAGCCTATGAGCAGTTCTTC. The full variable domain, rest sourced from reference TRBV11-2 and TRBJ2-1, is EAGVAQSPRYKIIEKRQSVAFWCNPISGHATLYWYQQILGQGPKLLIQFQNNGVVDDSQLPKDRFSAERLKGVDSTLKIQPAKLEDSAVYLCASSIGLAGAYEQFFGPGTRLTVL.

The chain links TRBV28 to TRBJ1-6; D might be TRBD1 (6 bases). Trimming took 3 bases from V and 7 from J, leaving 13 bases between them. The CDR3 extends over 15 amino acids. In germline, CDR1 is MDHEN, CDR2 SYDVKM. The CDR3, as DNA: TGTGCCAGCAGTTTGGGGCAGGGGCGGAATTCACCCCTCCACTTT. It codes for CASSLGQGRNSPLHF.

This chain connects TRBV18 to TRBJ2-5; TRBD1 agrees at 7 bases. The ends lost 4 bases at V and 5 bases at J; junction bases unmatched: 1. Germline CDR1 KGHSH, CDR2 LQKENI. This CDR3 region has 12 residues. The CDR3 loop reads CASSLRGETQYF. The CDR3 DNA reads TGTGCCAGCTCACTCAGGGGGGAGACCCAGTACTTC.

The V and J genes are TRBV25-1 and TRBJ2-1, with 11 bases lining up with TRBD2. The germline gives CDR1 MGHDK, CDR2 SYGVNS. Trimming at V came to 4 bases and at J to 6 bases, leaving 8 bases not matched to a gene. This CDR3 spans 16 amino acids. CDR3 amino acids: CASSALGSGRVNEQFF. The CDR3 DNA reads TGTGCCAGCAGTGCCCTCGGTAGCGGGAGGGTCAATGAGCAGTTCTTC.

The chain's CDR3 is CASSTGSGTQYF. CDR3 nucleotides: TGTGCCAGCAGCACAGGATCTGGGACCCAGTACTTC. The chain recombines TRBV7-3 with TRBJ2-5; TRBD1 is a possible D gene (5 bases). Per germline, CDR1 SGHTA and CDR2 FQGTGA. V was clipped by 5 bases and J by 7 bases, with 11 bases between them. This CDR3 has 12 residues.

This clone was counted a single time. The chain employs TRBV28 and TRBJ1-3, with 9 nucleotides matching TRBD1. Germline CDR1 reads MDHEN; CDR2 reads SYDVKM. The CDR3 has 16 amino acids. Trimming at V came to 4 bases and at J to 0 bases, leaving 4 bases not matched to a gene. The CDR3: CASSSDRGPSGNTIYF. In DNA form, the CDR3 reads TGTGCCAGCAGTTCGGACAGGGGCCCCTCTGGAAACACCATATATTTT.